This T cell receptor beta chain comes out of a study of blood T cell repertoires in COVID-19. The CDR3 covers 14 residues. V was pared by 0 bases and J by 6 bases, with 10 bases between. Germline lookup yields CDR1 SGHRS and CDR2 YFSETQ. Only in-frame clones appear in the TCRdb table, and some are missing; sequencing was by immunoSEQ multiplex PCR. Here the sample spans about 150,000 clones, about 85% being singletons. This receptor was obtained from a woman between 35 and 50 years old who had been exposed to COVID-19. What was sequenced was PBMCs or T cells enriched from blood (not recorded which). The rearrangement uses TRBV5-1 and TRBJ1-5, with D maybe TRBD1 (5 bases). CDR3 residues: CASSLEGQGQPQHF. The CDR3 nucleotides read TGCGCCAGCAGCTTGGAAGGGCAGGGTCAGCCCCAGCATTTT.